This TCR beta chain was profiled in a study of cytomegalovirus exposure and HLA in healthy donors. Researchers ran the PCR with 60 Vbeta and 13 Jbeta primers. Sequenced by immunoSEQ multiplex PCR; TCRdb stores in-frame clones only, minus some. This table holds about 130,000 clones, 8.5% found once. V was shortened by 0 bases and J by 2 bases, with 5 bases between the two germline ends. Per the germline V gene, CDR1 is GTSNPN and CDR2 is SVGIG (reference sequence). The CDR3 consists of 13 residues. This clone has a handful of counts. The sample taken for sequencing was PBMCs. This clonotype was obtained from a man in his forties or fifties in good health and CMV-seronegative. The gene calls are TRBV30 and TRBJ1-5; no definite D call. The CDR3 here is CAWSVSGNQPQHF. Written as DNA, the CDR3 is TGTGCCTGGAGTGTTAGTGGCAATCAGCCCCAGCATTTT.